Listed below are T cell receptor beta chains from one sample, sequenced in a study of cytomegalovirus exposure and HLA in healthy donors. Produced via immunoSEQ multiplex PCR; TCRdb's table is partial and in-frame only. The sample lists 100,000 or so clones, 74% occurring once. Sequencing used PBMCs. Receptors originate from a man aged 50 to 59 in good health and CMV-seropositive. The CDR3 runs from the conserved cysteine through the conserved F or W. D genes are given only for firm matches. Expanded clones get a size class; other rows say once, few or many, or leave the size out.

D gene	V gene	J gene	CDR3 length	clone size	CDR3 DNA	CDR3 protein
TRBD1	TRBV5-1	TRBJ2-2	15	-	TGCGCCAGCAGCCCGGACAGGGGTGGCACCGGGGAGCTGTTTTTT	CASSPDRGGTGELFF
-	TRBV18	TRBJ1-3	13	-	TGTGCCAGCTCACAAGGGGAGGCAAACACCATATATTTT	CASSQGEANTIYF
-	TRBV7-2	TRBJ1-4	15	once	TGTGCCAGCAGCTTAGGACAGGCAACTAATGAAAAACTGTTTTTT	CASSLGQATNEKLFF
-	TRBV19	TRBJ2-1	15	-	TGTGCCAGTAGAGGTCGAGGGAGCTCCTACAATGAGCAGTTCTTC	CASRGRGSSYNEQFF
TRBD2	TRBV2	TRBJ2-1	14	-	TGTGCCAGCTTCCGACTAGCGGGAGTCAATGAGCAGTTCTTC	CASFRLAGVNEQFF
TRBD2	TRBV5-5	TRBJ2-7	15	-	TGTGCCAGCAGCTTCCGAGCGGGGGGAAATCACGAGCAGTACTTC	CASSFRAGGNHEQYF
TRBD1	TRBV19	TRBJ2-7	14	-	TGTGCCAGTAGTATCGGACAGGGGTCCCCCTGGCAGTACTTC	CASSIGQGSPWQYF
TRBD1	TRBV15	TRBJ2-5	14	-	TGTGCCACCAGCGACGGGACAGGGGAAGAGACCCAGTACTTC	CATSDGTGEETQYF
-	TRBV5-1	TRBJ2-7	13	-	TGCGCCAGCAGCTTGTACAGCTCCTACGAGCAGTACTTC	CASSLYSSYEQYF
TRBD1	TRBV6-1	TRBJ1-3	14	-	TGTGCCAGCGGCCGGACAGGGGTCGGAAACACCATATATTTT	CASGRTGVGNTIYF
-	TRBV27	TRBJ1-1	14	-	TGTGCCAGCAGTTTAGGGGCCGGGAACACTGAAGCTTTCTTT	CASSLGAGNTEAFF
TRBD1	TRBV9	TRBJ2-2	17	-	TGTGCCAGCAGCCCCCCCGGGACAGGGTTGGTCGGCGGGGAGCTGTTTTTT	CASSPPGTGLVGGELFF
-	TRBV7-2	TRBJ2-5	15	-	TGTGCCAGCAGCCAGGCCGGGACTTTACAAGAGACCCAGTACTTC	CASSQAGTLQETQYF
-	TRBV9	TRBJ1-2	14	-	TGTGCCAGCAGCGTAGGGGGAGACAACTATGGCTACACCTTC	CASSVGGDNYGYTF
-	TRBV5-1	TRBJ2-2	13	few	TGCGCCAGCAGCTTGATAGGGGGAAGGGAGCTGTTTTTT	CASSLIGGRELFF